The 3 T cell receptor beta chains listed next were all sequenced from one sample in a study of low-dose radiotherapy and immunotherapy resistance in tumors. TRAV- and TRBV-specific primers, spanning alpha and beta chains, primed first-strand cDNA. A roughly 21-cycle PCR with a constant-region primer and V-primer adapter amplified TCRs. TCRdb used MiXCR to reprocess the reads, holding one entry per CDR3 protein. The sample consists of 65,000 to 95,000 distinct CDR3 sequences, under 20% of them appearing once. Time point described: before trial treatment. Sequenced material: PBMCs, taken before treatment. Receptor source: a male donor with prostate cancer.

This clonotype was recorded at least ten times. The chain combines TRBV6-2 or TRBV6-3 with TRBJ2-5; D remains ambiguous. V lost 6 bases and J 5 bases, leaving 16 bases between the germline ends. Germline V gene sequence: CDR1 MNHEY, CDR2 SVGEGT. This CDR3 contains 14 residues. CDR3 protein: CASSRKIRWETQYF. Here the CDR3 DNA reads TGTGCCAGCAGCCGTAAAATCCGGTGGGAGACCCAGTACTTC.

In its sample, this clonotype was seen many times. This chain links TRBV4-3 with TRBJ2-3; 9 nucleotides agree with TRBD2. Germline-derived CDR1 and CDR2 are LGHNA and YSLEER. The CDR3 spans 18 residues. V lost 0 bases and J lost 6; bases outside the gene matches: 13. For the CDR3, the DNA is TGCGCCAGCAGCCAAGATAGGATTGGCGGGGGGGCACGGGATACGCAGTATTTT. Translating gives CASSQDRIGGGARDTQYF.

This clonotype showed up many times. J is TRBJ2-2 and V is TRBV5-1; 10 positions match TRBD2. The CDR3 loop spans 15 amino acids. J was trimmed by 5 bases and V by 4 bases; bases with no gene match: 5. The germline V gene encodes CDR1 SGHRS and CDR2 YFSETQ. CDR3 loop: CASSPSGRETGELFF. CDR3 DNA: TGCGCCAGCAGCCCTAGCGGGAGAGAGACCGGGGAGCTGTTTTTT.